This T cell receptor beta chain was sequenced during a study of T cell responses to AZD1222 COVID-19 vaccine. In regard to this clone: Its antigen is as yet unknown.

Study observations and caveats: Spike-specific TCR depth and breadth grew after two AZD1222 doses. Repertoire sampling was restricted to post-peak T cell response timepoints. Reports indicate that nearly half of spike-specific TCRs are directed at unmutated variant regions. Clonal diversity may have been underestimated, and the donors were mostly white British, with more females than males.

TCRdb's copy holds only in-frame clones and misses some; the assay was immunoSEQ multiplex PCR. Among nearly 35,000 clones listed, 65% to 90% were seen once. The sequences come from peripheral blood, collected on day 0 of AZD1222 vaccination. The clonotype comes from an adult in good health.

The CDR3 region has the DNA TGCGCCAGCAGCCAAGATGGGACAGGGAGCTATGGCTACACCTTC. Residues: CASSQDGTGSYGYTF. The chain employs TRBV4-3 and TRBJ1-2; TRBD1 aligns across 9 bases. The V and J ends lost 0 bases and 4 bases, in that order; junction bases with no gene match: 3. The CDR3 consists of 15 residues. Germline lookup yields CDR1 LGHNA and CDR2 YSLEER.